Shown below are 10 T cell receptor beta chains from a single sample sequenced in a study of sequential checkpoint blockade in melanoma. The treatment: randomized to nivolumab then ipilimumab (arm A) or the reverse (arm B). The table came from immunoSEQ multiplex PCR; TCRdb's copy has only in-frame clones and leaves some out. The top ten clones hold 4.8% of a sample with about 19,000 clones, under 85% of them seen once. This specimen consisted of tumor tissue (inferred from file names), obtained from a patient given nivolumab and ipilimumab in sequence. Receptors were obtained from a human donor with melanoma.

The rearrangement joins TRBV11-1 to TRBJ1-5, with D possibly being TRBD1 (6 bases). The CDR3 consists of 14 residues. V lost 5 bases and J 4 bases, leaving 12 bases between the germline ends. Germline CDR1 reads SGHAT; CDR2 reads FQDESV (reference sequence). The CDR3 sequence is CASSLGTTNQPQHF. In DNA, the CDR3 is TGTGCCAGCAGCCTCGGGACAACGAATCAGCCCCAGCATTTT.

The rearrangement links TRBV9 to TRBJ2-7; D not resolved. The CDR3 extends over 13 amino acids. Between the trimmed V and J ends, which lost 5 bases and 0 bases, there was a span of 9 bases. Germline CDR1 is SGDLS and CDR2 is YYNGEE. CDR3 region: CASSLPHSYEQYF. In DNA form, the CDR3 reads TGTGCCAGCAGTTTACCTCACTCCTACGAGCAGTACTTC.

The chain is built from TRBV5-1 and TRBJ1-1; D is ambiguous. This CDR3 is built from 14 residues. CDR1 is SGHRS, CDR2 YFSETQ, per germline. The V gene lost 4 bases and the J gene lost 1 base, with 11 bases spanning the gap. The chain's CDR3 is CASSPSSANTEAFF. CDR3 DNA: TGCGCCAGCAGCCCATCGTCAGCGAACACTGAAGCTTTCTTT.

The chain carries TRBV2 and TRBJ2-7; a possible D gene is TRBD1 (5 bases). V shed 5 bases and J shed 5 bases, with 16 bases lying between them. The CDR3 length is 14 residues. In germline, CDR1 is SNHLY, CDR2 FYNNEI. CDR3 nucleotide sequence: TGTGCCAGCAGTTTAGTAAGTCTCAGGGACGAGCAGTACTTC. It specifies CASSLVSLRDEQYF. Full variable domain (missing parts from reference TRBV2 and TRBJ2-7): EPEVTQTPSHQVTQMGQEVILRCVPISNHLYFYWYRQILGQKVEFLVSFYNNEISEKSEIFDDQFSVERPDGSNFTLKIRSTKLEDSAMYFCASSLVSLRDEQYFGPGTRLTVT.

The chain employs TRBV2 and TRBJ2-1; D not certain. This CDR3 spans 13 amino acids. Trimming shortened V by 5 bases and J by 5 bases, and 10 bases separated the two germline ends. In germline, CDR1 is SNHLY, CDR2 FYNNEI. The CDR3 protein is CASSLLRDNEQFF. The CDR3 DNA reads as TGTGCCAGCAGTCTCCTCCGGGACAATGAGCAGTTCTTC.

CDR3 in DNA: TGTGCCAGCAGACACTCCGGGACTAGCGGGAAAAATGAGCAGTTCTTC. Encoded protein: CASRHSGTSGKNEQFF. The J gene is TRBJ2-1, the V gene TRBV25-1; 13 bases are shared with TRBD2. Trimming removed 6 bases from V and 7 bases from J; junction bases left unmatched: 9. This CDR3 spans 16 amino acids. Germline CDR1 is MGHDK and CDR2 is SYGVNS.

The rearrangement uses TRBV9 and TRBJ1-1; no clear D. Germline V gives CDR1 SGDLS, CDR2 YYNGEE. The CDR3 has 14 residues. V lost 8 bases to trimming and J lost 1 base, with 15 bases between them. CDR3 loop: CASNPEAENTEAFF. As DNA, the CDR3 is TGTGCCAGTAATCCGGAGGCAGAGAACACTGAAGCTTTCTTT. Complete variable domain (other parts from reference TRBV9 and TRBJ1-1): DSGVTQTPKHLITATGQRVTLRCSPRSGDLSVYWYQQSLDQGLQFLIQYYNGEERAKGNILERFSAQQFPDLHSELNLSSLELGDSALYFCASNPEAENTEAFFGQGTRLTVV.

The chain employs TRBV6-8 and TRBJ1-1, with 7 nucleotides matching TRBD1. V lost 6 bases and J lost 1; bases outside the gene matches: 8. CDR1 is MNHGY and CDR2 is SAAAGT in the germline V gene. The CDR3 consists of 15 residues. The CDR3 region has the DNA TGTGCCAGCAGGGGTAACCGGGACAGGAACACTGAAGCTTTCTTT. This sequence encodes CASRGNRDRNTEAFF.

The chain links TRBV7-2 to TRBJ1-2; 8 bases are a match to TRBD1. Germline CDR1 SGHTA, CDR2 FQGNSA. V gave up 5 bases and J gave up 8 bases; unmatched junction bases: 10. The CDR3 loop spans 14 amino acids. CDR3 nucleotide sequence: TGTGCCAGCAGCGCCGGAAGACAGGGGTACGGCTACACCTTC. Translated: CASSAGRQGYGYTF. Filled out from reference TRBV7-2 and TRBJ1-2, the complete variable domain reads GAGVSQSPSNKVTEKGKDVELRCDPISGHTALYWYRQSLGQGLEFLIYFQGNSAPDKSGLPSDRFSAERTGGSVSTLTIQRTQQEDSAVYLCASSAGRQGYGYTFGSGTRLTVV.

This clone was detected only once. The chain recombines TRBV9 with TRBJ2-3; no definite D call. The CDR3 is made up of 15 amino acids. Per germline, CDR1 SGDLS and CDR2 YYNGEE. Deletions cut 4 bases from V and 4 bases from J, with 16 bases between. Here the CDR3 reads CASSQVFQDPDTQYF. CDR3 bases: TGTGCCAGCAGCCAAGTATTTCAGGATCCAGATACGCAGTATTTT.